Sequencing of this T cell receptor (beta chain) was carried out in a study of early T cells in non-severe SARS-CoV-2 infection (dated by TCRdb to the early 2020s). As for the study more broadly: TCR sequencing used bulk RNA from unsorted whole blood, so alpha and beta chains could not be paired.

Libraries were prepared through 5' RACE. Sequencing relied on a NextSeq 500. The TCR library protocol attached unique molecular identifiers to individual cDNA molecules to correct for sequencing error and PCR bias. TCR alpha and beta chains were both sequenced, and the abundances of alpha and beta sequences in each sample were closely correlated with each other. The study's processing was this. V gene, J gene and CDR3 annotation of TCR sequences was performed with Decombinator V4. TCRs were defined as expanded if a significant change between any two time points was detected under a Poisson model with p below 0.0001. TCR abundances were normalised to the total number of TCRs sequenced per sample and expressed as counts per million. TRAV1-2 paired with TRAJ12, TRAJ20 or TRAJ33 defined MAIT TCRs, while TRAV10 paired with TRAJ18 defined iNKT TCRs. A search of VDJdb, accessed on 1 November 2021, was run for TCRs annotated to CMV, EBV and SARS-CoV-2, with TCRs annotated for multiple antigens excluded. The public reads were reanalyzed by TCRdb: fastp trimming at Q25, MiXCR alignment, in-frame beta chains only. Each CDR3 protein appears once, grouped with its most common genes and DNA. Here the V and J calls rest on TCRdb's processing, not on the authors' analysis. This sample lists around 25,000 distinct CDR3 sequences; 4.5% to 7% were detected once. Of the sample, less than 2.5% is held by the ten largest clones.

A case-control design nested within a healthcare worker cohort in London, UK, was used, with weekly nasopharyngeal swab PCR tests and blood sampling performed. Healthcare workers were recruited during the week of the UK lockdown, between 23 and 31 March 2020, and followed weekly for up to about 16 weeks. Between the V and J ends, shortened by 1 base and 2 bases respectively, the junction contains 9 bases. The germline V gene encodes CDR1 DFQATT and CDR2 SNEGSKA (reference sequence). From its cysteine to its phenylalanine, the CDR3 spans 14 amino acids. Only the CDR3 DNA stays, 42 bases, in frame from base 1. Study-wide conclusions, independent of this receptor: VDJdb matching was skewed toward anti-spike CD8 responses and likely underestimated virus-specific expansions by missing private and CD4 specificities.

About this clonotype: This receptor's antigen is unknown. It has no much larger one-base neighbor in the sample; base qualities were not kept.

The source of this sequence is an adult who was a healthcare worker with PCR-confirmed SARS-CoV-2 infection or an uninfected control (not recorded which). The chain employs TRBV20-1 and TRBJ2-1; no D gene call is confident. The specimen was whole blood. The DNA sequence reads TGCAGTGCTAGAGCGGTGAGTGCCTACAATGAGCAGTTCTTC. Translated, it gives CSARAVSAYNEQFF.